These T cell receptor beta chains were read from a single sample in a study of T cell responses to AZD1222 COVID-19 vaccine. Libraries were prepared by immunoSEQ multiplex PCR; TCRdb keeps only in-frame clonotypes and omits some of them. The sample comprises approximately 100,000 clones, approximately 90% of which are singletons, and approximately 4.2% rests with the top ten. The sample in question was peripheral blood, obtained on day 0 of AZD1222 vaccination. Every receptor here comes from an adult in good health. Both conserved end residues are part of each CDR3. Fields, in order: J gene, D gene, V gene, clone size, CDR3 DNA, CDR3 protein. D genes are given only for firm matches. For some rows the clone size is stated as once, few or many, or as a class when expanded; others skip it.

TRBJ1-2,TRBD1,TRBV28,-,TGTGCCACCCAAACGGAACAGGGGGCGAGCTTTGGCTACACCTTC,CATQTEQGASFGYTF
TRBJ1-2,-,TRBV5-4,-,TGTGCCAGCAGCTTGGCCTCGGCAGGGAACTATGGCTACACCTTC,CASSLASAGNYGYTF
TRBJ1-2,-,TRBV9,-,TGTGCCAGCAGCGTAGAGAGTACAGGGTTTGGCTACACCTTC,CASSVESTGFGYTF
TRBJ1-2,-,TRBV11-1,-,TGTGCCAGCAGCCGCATCAGGGGAGCTAACTATGGCTACACCTTC,CASSRIRGANYGYTF
TRBJ2-7,-,TRBV6-2/TRBV6-3,-,TGTGCCAGCAGTCCGCGACGGAAGGGCTCCTACGAGCAGTACTTC,CASSPRRKGSYEQYF
TRBJ1-1,-,TRBV5-8,-,TGTGCCAGCAGCTTGGTCGTTGTTACGGCCGTTATTGAAGCTTTCTTT,CASSLVVVTAVIEAFF
TRBJ1-1,-,TRBV2,-,TGTGCCAGCAGCCGACAGAAGATGAACACTGAAGCTTTCTTT,CASSRQKMNTEAFF
TRBJ2-7,-,TRBV5-6,-,TGTGCCAGCAGCTACCCAGGGAGCTCCTACGAGCAGTACTTC,CASSYPGSSYEQYF
TRBJ1-4,-,TRBV6-4,-,TGTGCCAGCAGTGAATCTGCAACTAATGAAAAACTGTTTTTT,CASSESATNEKLFF
TRBJ2-2,TRBD1,TRBV2,-,TGTGCCAGCTGGACAGGGGGTGGTGGGAAGCTGTTTTTT,CASWTGGGGKLFF
TRBJ1-6,-,TRBV19,-,TGTGCCAGTAGTATAGACCCCCCCGGGACTAATTCACCCCTCCACTTT,CASSIDPPGTNSPLHF
TRBJ1-1,-,TRBV4-2,-,TGTGCCAGCAGCCAAGTAGGGGAGGAAACGAACACTGAAGCTTTCTTT,CASSQVGEETNTEAFF
TRBJ2-7,TRBD1,TRBV5-8,-,TGTGCCAGCAGCTTGGCGGGACAGGGTCCATTCTACGAGCAGTACTTC,CASSLAGQGPFYEQYF
TRBJ2-7,-,TRBV7-2,-,TGTGCCAGCAGCTTAGTGTCACCCTACGAGCAGTACTTC,CASSLVSPYEQYF
TRBJ1-5,-,TRBV6-5,once,TGTGCCAGCAGTTACTCGGGGGGCAATCAGCCCCAGCATTTT,CASSYSGGNQPQHF
TRBJ1-1,-,TRBV11-2,-,TGTGCCAGCAGTTTACAGGGTAAGGACACTGAAGCTTTCTTT,CASSLQGKDTEAFF
TRBJ1-2,-,TRBV14,-,TGTGCCAGCAGCCAAGACCGGGGTGGGTATGGCTACACCTTC,CASSQDRGGYGYTF
TRBJ2-7,TRBD1,TRBV7-6,-,TGTGCCAGCAGCGAACGCACAGGGGCGAGCTACGAGCAGTACTTC,CASSERTGASYEQYF
TRBJ2-7,-,TRBV6-2/TRBV6-3,-,TGTGCCAGCAGTTACCTCAGCCCGCGGCCCGAGCAGTACTTC,CASSYLSPRPEQYF
TRBJ1-2,TRBD1,TRBV10-1,-,TGCGCCAGCAGCTCCGGACAGGGGGCCGTTCGACACTATGGCTACACCTTC,CASSSGQGAVRHYGYTF
TRBJ2-5,TRBD2,TRBV5-1,-,TGCGCCAGCAGCTTAGGAGCGGGGGGTAGCCAAGAGACCCAGTACTTC,CASSLGAGGSQETQYF
TRBJ1-6,-,TRBV2,-,TGTGCCAGCCGGGCGATACTCTTGGATAATTCACCCCTCCACTTT,CASRAILLDNSPLHF
TRBJ2-2,-,TRBV5-6,-,TGTGCCAGCAGCTTGGTGGGCACCGGGGAGCTGTTTTTT,CASSLVGTGELFF
TRBJ2-7,TRBD2,TRBV6-5,-,TGTGCCAGCACCGGGACTAGCGCGACCTACGAGCAGTACTTC,CASTGTSATYEQYF
TRBJ1-3,-,TRBV6-5,-,TGTGCCAGCAGCCTAGACAGGAGCGGAAACACCATATATTTT,CASSLDRSGNTIYF
TRBJ2-2,TRBD1,TRBV25-1,-,TGTGCCAGCAGTCGTGAGGGGGCGCGCACCGGGGAGCTGTTTTTT,CASSREGARTGELFF
TRBJ1-1,-,TRBV30,-,TGTGCCTGGAGTGGGGCCCGATTTGAAGCTTTCTTT,CAWSGARFEAFF
TRBJ2-1,-,TRBV21-1,few,TGTGCCAGCAGCTCCCCAGAGGGACTAGCGGGGAGGAGCTCCTACAATGAGCAGTTCTTC,CASSSPEGLAGRSSYNEQFF